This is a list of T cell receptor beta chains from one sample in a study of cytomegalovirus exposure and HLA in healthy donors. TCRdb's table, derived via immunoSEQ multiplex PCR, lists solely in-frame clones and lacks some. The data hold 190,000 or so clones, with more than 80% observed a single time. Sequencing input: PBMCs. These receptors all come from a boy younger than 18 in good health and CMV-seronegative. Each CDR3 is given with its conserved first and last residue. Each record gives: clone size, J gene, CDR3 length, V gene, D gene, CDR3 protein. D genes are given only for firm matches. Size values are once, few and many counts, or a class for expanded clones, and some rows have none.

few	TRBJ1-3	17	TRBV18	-	CASSPQGLGSSGNTIYF
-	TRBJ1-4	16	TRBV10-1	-	CASSDEISRGGEKLFF
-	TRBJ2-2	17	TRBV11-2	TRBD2	CASSKEIAGGNTGELFF
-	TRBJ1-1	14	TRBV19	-	CASSIGPGNTEAFF
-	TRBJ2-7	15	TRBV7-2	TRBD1	CASSLVGTASYEQYF
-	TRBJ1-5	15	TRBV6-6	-	CASSQNGGARDPQHF
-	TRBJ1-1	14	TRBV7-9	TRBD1	CASSFPGQSTEAFF
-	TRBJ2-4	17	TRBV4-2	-	CASSQGWAELAKNIQYF
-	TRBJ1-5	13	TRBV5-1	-	CASSPGLNQPQHF
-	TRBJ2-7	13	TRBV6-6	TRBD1	CASSYTGAYEQYF
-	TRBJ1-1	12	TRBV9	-	CASGRGNTEAFF
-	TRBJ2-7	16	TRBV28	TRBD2	CASKTNSGRARDEQYF
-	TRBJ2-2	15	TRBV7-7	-	CASSRSNLGAGELFF
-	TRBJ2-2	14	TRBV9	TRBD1	CASSPTGGTGELFF
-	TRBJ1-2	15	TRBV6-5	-	CASNGRQNPNYGYTF
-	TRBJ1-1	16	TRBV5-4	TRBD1	CASSSAWDRVGTEAFF
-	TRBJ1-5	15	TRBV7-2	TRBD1	CASSQTTGWNQPQHF
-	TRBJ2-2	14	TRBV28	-	CASSLWAGTGELFF
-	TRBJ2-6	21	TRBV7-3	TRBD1	CASSLIGGSGTGVSGANVLTF
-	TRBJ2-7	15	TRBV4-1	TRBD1	CASSQPRDRPHEQYF
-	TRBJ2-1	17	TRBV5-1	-	CASSPLEGQRDNNEQFF
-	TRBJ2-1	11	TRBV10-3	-	CAISDSGEQFF
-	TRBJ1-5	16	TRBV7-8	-	CASSPVAGGQGQPQHF
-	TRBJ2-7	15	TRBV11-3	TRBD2	CASSFGTSNDDEQYF
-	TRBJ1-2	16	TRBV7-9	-	CASSSSDNQGPYGYTF
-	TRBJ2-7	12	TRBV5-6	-	CASSLGTTDQYF
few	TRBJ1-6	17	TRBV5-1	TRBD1	CASSVGQAASFNSPLHF